This TCR beta chain was recorded in a study of PD-L1 blockade in urothelial cancer. Every PCR received spiked-in synthetic TCR analog templates. Assay used: immunoSEQ multiplex PCR; TCRdb lists only in-frame clones, some missing. This table holds fewer than 85,000 clones, roughly 84% found once. The time point denotes: pretreatment peripheral blood. The clonotype was recovered from a woman in her 70s with urothelial cancer. Material: PBMCs, obtained around atezolizumab (anti-PD-L1) treatment.

Here the CDR3 reads CASLSGAYEQYF. CDR3 in DNA: TGTGCCAGCTTGTCCGGGGCCTACGAGCAGTACTTC. The chain uses TRBV28 and TRBJ2-7, with TRBD2 as a possible D gene (5 bases). The ends were cut back, 8 bases at V and 2 bases at J, with 10 bases in the middle. The germline CDR1 and CDR2 sequences are MDHEN and SYDVKM. The CDR3 loop spans 12 amino acids.